This is a list of T cell receptor beta chains from one sample in a study of blood T cell repertoires in COVID-19. Assay: immunoSEQ multiplex PCR; the TCRdb copy retains only in-frame clones and omits some. The sample yields 130,000 to 150,000 clones, about four fifths seen once. Source material: PBMCs or T cells enriched from blood (not recorded which). These receptors came from a man between 50 and 59 years old who had recovered from COVID-19. Both conserved end residues are part of each CDR3. The D gene is left open where the match is weak. Rows may omit the clone size; those that give it use once, few, many or a size class.

>TRBJ2-2|.|TRBV6-5|TRBD1
TGTGCCAGCAGTTACGGGACAGGGGCTACCGGGGAGCTGTTTTTT
CASSYGTGATGELFF
>TRBJ1-3|.|TRBV11-1|.
TGTGCCAGCAGCCATGGACAGGGAAACACCATATATTTT
CASSHGQGNTIYF
>TRBJ2-3|.|TRBV18|.
TGTGCCAGCTCACCGGGCCTGGAGGGCGCAGATACGCAGTATTTT
CASSPGLEGADTQYF
>TRBJ1-1|once|TRBV6-5|TRBD1
TGTGCCAGCAGCCAGACAGGGACGGACACTGAAGCTTTCTTT
CASSQTGTDTEAFF
>TRBJ1-5|.|TRBV12-5|.
TGTGCTAGTGGTTTGGTAAAAAGGGAAAGAAAAAAGGGGGATAGCAATCAGCCCCAGCATTTT
CASGLVKRERKKGDSNQPQHF
>TRBJ1-5|.|TRBV6-2/TRBV6-3|TRBD1
TGTGCCAGCAGTACGGACAGGGAGGGACAGCCCCAGCATTTT
CASSTDREGQPQHF
>TRBJ2-7|.|TRBV4-1|TRBD1
TGCGCCAGCAGCCAAGAAACAGGGGATAACTCCTACGAGCAGTACTTC
CASSQETGDNSYEQYF
>TRBJ2-4|.|TRBV9|.
TGTGCCAGCAGCCCAGAGTCTATGAGCGGGCTAGCCAAAAACATTCAGTACTTC
CASSPESMSGLAKNIQYF
>TRBJ2-7|.|TRBV28|TRBD1
TGTGCCAGCAGTTTAGTGGGACAGGGAGGAAGGGGATACGAGCAGTACTTC
CASSLVGQGGRGYEQYF
>TRBJ1-3|once|TRBV28|.
TGTGCCAGCAGTTACTCGAGTTGGGCGCTCTCTGGAAACACCATATATTTT
CASSYSSWALSGNTIYF
>TRBJ2-1|.|TRBV6-5|.
TGTGCCAGCAGAAATACTAAGGGGGTCAATGAGCAGTTCTTC
CASRNTKGVNEQFF